The TCR beta chain described here comes from a study of early T cells in non-severe SARS-CoV-2 infection. Study in general: Chains from this unsorted whole-blood bulk RNA could not be paired.

In this sample, this clonotype turned up many times. Its antigen is as yet unknown. General study findings and limits: VDJdb-based annotation leaned toward anti-spike CD8 responses and missed private and CD4 specificities.

As part of library construction, unique molecular identifiers were attached to individual cDNA molecules. TCRdb reanalysed the 5' RACE reads using MiXCR and keeps one entry per CDR3 protein. Counted here are approximately 38,000 distinct CDR3 sequences, around 4.1% occurring once; the ten biggest clones make up under 6%. The clonotype comes from an adult who was a healthcare worker with PCR-confirmed SARS-CoV-2 infection or an uninfected control (not recorded which). The material sequenced was whole blood.

CDR3 amino acids: CASSLAVRQTQYF. CDR3 nucleotides: TGTGCCAGCAGCTTAGCAGTACGGCAGACCCAGTACTTC. V is TRBV11-2 and J is TRBJ2-5; D remains ambiguous. Trimming took off 1 base at V and 6 bases at J, with 9 bases between the two ends. CDR1 is SGHAT and CDR2 is FQNNGV in the germline V gene. The CDR3 loop spans 13 amino acids.